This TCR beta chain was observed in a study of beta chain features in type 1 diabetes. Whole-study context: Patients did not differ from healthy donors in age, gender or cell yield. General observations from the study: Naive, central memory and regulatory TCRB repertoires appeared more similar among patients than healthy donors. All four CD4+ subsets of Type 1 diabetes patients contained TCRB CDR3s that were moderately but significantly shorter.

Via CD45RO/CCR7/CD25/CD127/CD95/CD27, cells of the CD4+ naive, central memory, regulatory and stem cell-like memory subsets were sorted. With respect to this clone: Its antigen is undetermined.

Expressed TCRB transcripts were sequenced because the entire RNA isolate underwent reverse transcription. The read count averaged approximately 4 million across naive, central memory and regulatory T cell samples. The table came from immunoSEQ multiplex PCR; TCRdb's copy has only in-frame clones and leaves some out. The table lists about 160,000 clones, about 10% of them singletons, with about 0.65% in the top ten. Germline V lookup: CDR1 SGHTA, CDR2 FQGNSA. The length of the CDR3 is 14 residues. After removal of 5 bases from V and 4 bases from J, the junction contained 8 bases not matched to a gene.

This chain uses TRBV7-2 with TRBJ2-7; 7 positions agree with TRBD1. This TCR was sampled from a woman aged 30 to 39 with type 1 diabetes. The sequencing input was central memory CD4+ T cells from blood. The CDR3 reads CASSPDRVAYEQYF. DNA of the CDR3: TGTGCCAGCAGCCCAGACAGGGTAGCGTACGAGCAGTACTTC. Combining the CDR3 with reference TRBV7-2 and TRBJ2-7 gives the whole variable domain GAGVSQSPSNKVTEKGKDVELRCDPISGHTALYWYRQSLGQGLEFLIYFQGNSAPDKSGLPSDRFSAERTGGSVSTLTIQRTQQEDSAVYLCASSPDRVAYEQYFGPGTRLTVT.